This note documents a single T cell receptor (beta chain) sequence. The data belong to a study of shared clonotypes between healthy human individuals. TCRdb's table, derived via immunoSEQ multiplex PCR, lists solely in-frame clones and lacks some. The sample records 2,100,000 or so clones, 90% to 96% being singletons. CDR3 length equals 13 residues. V gave up 6 bases and J gave up 9 bases, with 14 bases separating them. CDR1 and CDR2 (germline): MNHEY, SVGAGI. What was sequenced was naive CD4+ T cells sorted from blood. Documented subset: CD45RA+ positively selected. The gene calls are TRBV6-5 and TRBJ2-2, with no clear D. This receptor was taken from a man younger than 35 in good health. The CDR3 spells CASSLILNRELFF. The CDR3 bases are TGTGCCAGCAGCCTTATCCTCAATAGGGAGCTGTTTTTT.